The source of this T cell receptor beta chain is a study of Tregs in tolerant kidney transplant recipients. Unstimulated Tregs (CD4+CD25+CD127-) and CD4+CD25- non-Tregs were sorted from PBMCs. Data came from immunoSEQ multiplex PCR; TCRdb stores just in-frame clones and leaves some out. The sample's table shows tens of thousands of clones. The study's findings and limits: Donor-specific Treg expansion exceeded global Treg expansion in tolerant patients, suggesting antigen drive. Some patients' samples used different primers over time, so nucleotide sequences weren't comparable. The most relevant donor-specific Treg TCRbeta repertoire apparently came from expansion with activated donor B cells.

A remark on this clone: Its antigen is unknown. The read falls 3 residues short of the CDR3 end, and the missing part is taken from the germline J gene.

This CDR3 has 13 amino acids. The V gene's germline CDR1 is MNHNS and CDR2 SASEGT. The ends lost 2 bases at V and 5 bases at J; junction bases unmatched: 0. The TCR sequence derives from a human donor who received a combined kidney and bone marrow transplant. The chain has TRBV6-1 and TRBJ1-5; 7 bases line up with TRBD1. Sequenced here: CD4+ T cells from blood, sampled before the transplant. The DNA read from the CDR3 is TGTGCCAGCAGTGAACAGGGGGATCAGCCC. It encodes CASSEQGDQP. The whole CDR3 protein is CASSEQGDQPQHF.